These 8 T cell receptor beta chains were sequenced from one sample in a study of T cell responses to AZD1222 COVID-19 vaccine. TCRdb's table, derived via immunoSEQ multiplex PCR, lists solely in-frame clones and lacks some. The sample shows about 150,000 clones, approximately 90% of them seen only once. Here the sequenced sample was peripheral blood, taken on day 0 of AZD1222 vaccination. The receptor source for this set is an adult in good health.

The chain employs TRBV4-1 and TRBJ1-2; D perhaps matches TRBD1 (5 bases). V lost 4 bases and J lost 6, with 15 bases in between. CDR3 length: 14 residues. Germline lookup yields CDR1 MGHRA and CDR2 YSYEKL. This CDR3 is CASSLREVRDGYTF. DNA for the CDR3: TGCGCCAGCAGCCTCAGAGAGGTCAGGGATGGCTACACCTTC.

The sample holds one count of this clone. The rearrangement uses TRBV5-4 and TRBJ1-2; TRBD1 matches 7 bases. With 2 bases clipped from V and 1 base from J, the junction kept 5 bases outside the gene matches. The CDR3 loop spans 15 amino acids. Germline CDR1 and CDR2: SGHNT and YYREEE (reference sequence). The CDR3 DNA is TGTGCCAGCAGCTTACTAGACAGGGATAACTATGGCTACACCTTC. Translation: CASSLLDRDNYGYTF.

This clone was found a few times. The chain has TRBV5-4 and TRBJ1-5; D gene unclear. The CDR3 extends over 17 amino acids. With 8 bases removed from V and 11 bases from J, the gap between germline ends came to 32 bases. Germline CDR1 SGHNT, CDR2 YYREEE (reference sequence). The CDR3 sequence is CARPSPSDVRSLLTQHF. In DNA, the CDR3 is TGTGCCAGACCCTCGCCATCGGACGTTCGGTCCCTGTTGACCCAGCATTTT.

The chain has TRBV4-2 and TRBJ2-1; the D gene could be TRBD1 or TRBD2 (6 bases each). This CDR3 comprises 16 residues. The germline gives CDR1 LGHNA, CDR2 YNFKEQ. Trimming shortened V by 0 bases and J by 4 bases, and 13 bases separated the two germline ends. The CDR3 spells CASSQDRGAAYNEQFF. The CDR3, as DNA: TGTGCCAGCAGCCAAGATAGGGGGGCGGCTTACAATGAGCAGTTCTTC.

This chain connects TRBV11-2 to TRBJ1-1, with D possibly TRBD1 on 5 matching bases. The CDR3 has 14 amino acids. Deletions cut 5 bases from V and 5 bases from J, with 15 bases between. From germline, CDR1 is SGHAT and CDR2 FQNNGV. The CDR3 sequence is CASSVTEVVTEAFF. In DNA form, the CDR3 reads TGTGCCAGCAGCGTGACAGAAGTGGTAACTGAAGCTTTCTTT.

The CDR3 DNA reads TGTGCCAGCAGTTTATGGGCACAGGGCTCGGGACAGCCCCAGCATTTT. Translating it yields CASSLWAQGSGQPQHF. The chain uses TRBV27 and TRBJ1-5, with a possible D match to TRBD1 (6 bases). V was pared by 1 base and J by 7 bases, with 17 bases between. Germline lookup yields CDR1 MNHEY and CDR2 SMNVEV (reference sequence). There are 16 residues in the CDR3.

The V call is TRBV7-3, the J call TRBJ1-4; 8 bases are a match to TRBD1. CDR1 is SGHTA and CDR2 is FQGTGA in the germline V gene. The CDR3 sequence is 14 residues long. V was clipped by 5 bases and J by 5 bases; unmatched bases: 4. The CDR3 spells CASSLDRANEKLFF. CDR3 nucleotides: TGTGCCAGCAGCCTGGACAGGGCCAATGAAAAACTGTTTTTT.

In its sample, this clone was seen a few times. The rearrangement joins TRBV19 to TRBJ1-2, with TRBD1 identical over 7 bases. The CDR3 has 14 amino acids. The germline V gene encodes CDR1 LNHDA and CDR2 SQIVND (reference sequence). The trim removed 3 bases at V and 4 bases at J, leaving 5 bases unmatched. The CDR3 DNA is TGTGCCAGTAGTATGCAACAGGGGATCTATGGCTACACCTTC. This translates into CASSMQQGIYGYTF.